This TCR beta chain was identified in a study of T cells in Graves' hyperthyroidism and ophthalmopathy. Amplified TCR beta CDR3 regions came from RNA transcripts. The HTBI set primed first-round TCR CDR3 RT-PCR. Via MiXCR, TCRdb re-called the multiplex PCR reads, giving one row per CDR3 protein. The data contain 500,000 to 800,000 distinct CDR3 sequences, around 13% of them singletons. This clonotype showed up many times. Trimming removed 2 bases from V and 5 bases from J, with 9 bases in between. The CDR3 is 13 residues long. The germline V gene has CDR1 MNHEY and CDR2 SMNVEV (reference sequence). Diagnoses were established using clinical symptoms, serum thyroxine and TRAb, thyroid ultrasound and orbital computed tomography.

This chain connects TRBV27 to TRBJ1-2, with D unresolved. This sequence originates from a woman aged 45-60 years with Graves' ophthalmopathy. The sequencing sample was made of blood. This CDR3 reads CASSLRRSYGYTF. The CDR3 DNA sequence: TGTGCCAGCAGTTTAAGACGGAGTTATGGCTACACCTTC.